This note documents a single T cell receptor beta chain sequence. These data come from a study of T cells expressing NK-cell markers. About the research overall: Sequencing covered eight donors, seven HCMV-seropositive and one seronegative.

TCRdb reanalyzed the 5' RACE reads, giving one entry per CDR3 protein sequence and no DNA. This sample contains about 110,000 distinct CDR3 sequences. The germline CDR1 and CDR2 sequences are SNHLY and FYNNEI. The CDR3 runs 16 residues. This receptor was identified in a woman between 18 and 70 years old in good health. This chain links TRBV2 with TRBJ2-3; TCRdb's D gene call, TRBD2, goes unchecked for lack of DNA. Source material: blood T cells: a sorted CD56 or NKG2C T cell subset, CD4+ or CD8+ T cells, or bulk PBMC T cells (not recorded which). This CDR3 reads CASTWPAGDPVDTQYF.